These 15 T cell receptor beta chains share one sample of origin, sequenced in a study of blood T cells in healthy people across ages. A J-beta primer mix and a sample-barcoded 5' primer were used in a second PCR of roughly 7 to 12 cycles. TCRdb called the 5' RACE reads again in MiXCR, with one record for every CDR3 protein. Of about 640,000 distinct CDR3 sequences listed, roughly 30% are singletons. The sample was blood. These receptors were collected from a woman older than 75 in good health.

This clonotype came up many times. The chain carries TRBV7-9 and TRBJ2-3; a possible D gene is TRBD2 (6 bases). This CDR3 is 15 amino acids long. Germline values: CDR1 SEHNR, CDR2 FQNEAQ (reference sequence). Between the trimmed V and J ends, which lost 3 bases and 4 bases, there was a span of 14 bases. CDR3 amino acids: CASSLRKTSSDTQYF. CDR3 sequence (DNA): TGTGCCAGCAGCTTGCGAAAGACTAGTTCAGATACGCAGTATTTT.

V usage is TRBV7-9 and J usage is TRBJ2-1; unclear D gene. The length of the CDR3 is 13 residues. Trimming left V 1 base short and J 9 bases short, with 10 bases between. CDR1 SEHNR and CDR2 FQNEAQ come from the germline V gene (reference sequence). CDR3: CASSLDIGIEQFF. The CDR3 coding sequence is TGTGCCAGCAGCTTAGATATCGGTATTGAGCAGTTCTTC.

This clonotype occurred many times. The chain has TRBV12-3 or TRBV12-4 and TRBJ2-5, with 7 bases lining up with TRBD1. CDR3 length: 15 amino acids. V gave up 2 bases and J gave up 0 bases; unmatched junction bases: 3. CDR3 bases: TGTGCCAGCAGTTTACGGGACAGATACCAAGAGACCCAGTACTTC. Amino acids: CASSLRDRYQETQYF.

This clonotype was detected many times. The chain links TRBV20-1 to TRBJ1-5; D is undetermined. From germline, CDR1 is DFQATT and CDR2 SNEGSKA (reference sequence). The CDR3 is 12 residues long. Deletions cut 1 base from V and 1 base from J, with 2 bases between. The CDR3 sequence: CSARASNQPQHF. In nucleotides, the CDR3 is TGCAGTGCTAGAGCCAGCAATCAGCCCCAGCATTTT.

This chain joins TRBV20-1 and TRBJ1-2, with D possibly matching TRBD1 (5 bases). Germline lookup yields CDR1 DFQATT and CDR2 SNEGSKA (reference sequence). The CDR3 has 13 residues. V shed 4 bases and J shed 7 bases, with 16 bases lying between them. CDR3 in amino acids: CSAKSPSRGGYTF. CDR3 coding DNA: TGCAGTGCTAAGTCGCCCTCGAGGGGTGGCTACACCTTC.

This clonotype was observed at least ten times. The chain combines TRBV11-2 with TRBJ2-5, with 7 nucleotides matching TRBD2. V lost 4 bases, J lost 4 bases, and 9 bases stayed unmatched. This CDR3 contains 15 residues. CDR1 and CDR2 (germline): SGHAT, FQNNGV. This chain's CDR3 is CASSSGGLLRETQYF. The CDR3 DNA sequence: TGTGCCAGCAGCTCGGGAGGTCTCCTCCGAGAGACCCAGTACTTC.

For this clonotype: This may come from a read error, since a much larger clone is one base off. The J gene is TRBJ2-1, the V gene TRBV27; TRBD2 agrees at 8 bases. The CDR3 loop spans 12 amino acids. Germline V gene data show CDR1 as MNHEY and CDR2 as SMNVEV (reference sequence). Losses at the gene ends were 5 bases for V and 13 bases for J; bases not matched to a gene: 7. CDR3 DNA sequence: TGTGCCAGCAGTCGGACGGGGGGGACCCAGTTCTTC. This gives the protein CASSRTGGTQFF.

Comments on this clonotype: A read error may produce the germline difference seen at one junction end. The chain recombines TRBV5-5 with TRBJ1-2; D gene ambiguous. Per the germline V gene, CDR1 is SGHKS and CDR2 is YYEKEE (reference sequence). The CDR3 loop spans 13 amino acids. Here the CDR3 DNA reads TGTACCAGCAGCTTGGGGATGAGGGATGGCTACACCTTC. This encodes CTSSLGMRDGYTF.

This chain connects TRBV30 to TRBJ2-2, with 7 positions matching TRBD2. Germline V lookup: CDR1 GTSNPN, CDR2 SVGIG (reference sequence). V lost 0 bases to trimming and J lost 0 bases; unmatched junction nucleotides: 7. The CDR3 is 17 residues long. The CDR3 DNA reads TGTGCCTGGAGTGTACGGCTTGGACTAGCGAACACCGGGGAGCTGTTTTTT. Translated, it gives CAWSVRLGLANTGELFF.

In the case of this clonotype: A much larger clone differs by one base, so this may be a read error. The genes are TRBV28 and TRBJ2-5, with TRBD1 matching 9 bases. The V gene's germline CDR1 is MDHEN and CDR2 SYDVKM. V shed 5 bases and J 11 bases; nucleotides not matched to a gene: 15. This CDR3 spans 15 amino acids. CDR3 sequence (DNA): TGTGCCAGCAGTGTCTGGGGACAGGGTAACAATGAGCAGTACTTC. Its protein is CASSVWGQGNNEQYF.

This clonotype was picked up one time. A much larger clonotype is one base distant, so this may be a read error. This chain joins TRBV20-1 and TRBJ2-1; tentatively, D is TRBD1 (5 bases). CDR1 DFQATT and CDR2 SNEGSKA come from the germline V gene (reference sequence). V was cut by 3 bases and J by 4 bases, with 13 bases left in between. This CDR3 comprises 14 residues. CDR3: CSASHRDSYNEQFF. The CDR3 region has the DNA TGCAGTGCTAGCCACCGTGACAGTTACAATGAGCAGTTCTTC.

About this clonotype itself: Compared with germline, one end of the junction differs, possibly owing to a read error. The chain couples TRBV6-6 to TRBJ1-6; TRBD1 might be the D (5 bases). CDR1 MNHNY and CDR2 SVGAGI come from the germline V gene (reference sequence). The CDR3 totals 15 residues. DNA for the CDR3: TGTGCCAGCGATACATCAGGGTCCTATAATTCATCCGTCCATTTT. Translated, it gives CASDTSGSYNSSVHF.

This clonotype was counted only a few times. The chain has TRBV20-1 and TRBJ1-1; tentative D call: TRBD1 (6 bases). The CDR3 extends over 12 amino acids. Trimming took 5 bases from V and 3 from J, leaving 10 bases between them. Germline V gene sequence: CDR1 DFQATT, CDR2 SNEGSKA (reference sequence). CDR3 nucleotide sequence: TGCAGTGCTGGAGGACAGCACACTGAAGCTTTCTTT. This encodes CSAGGQHTEAFF.

V usage is TRBV6-5 and J usage is TRBJ2-3; TRBD2 matches at 7 bases. Per the germline V gene, CDR1 is MNHEY and CDR2 is SVGAGI. The CDR3 spans 15 residues. After removal of 4 bases from V and 5 bases from J, the junction contained 9 bases not matched to a gene. The CDR3 loop is CASSSTAGVRDTQYF. The CDR3 DNA reads TGTGCCAGCAGTTCCACGGCGGGAGTGAGAGATACGCAGTATTTT.

Many counts were recorded for this clonotype. CDR3 in DNA: TGTGCCAGCAGCGTAGCTACAGGGGCCTACGAGCAGTACTTC. Translation: CASSVATGAYEQYF. This chain uses TRBV9 with TRBJ2-7; 7 bases are shared with TRBD1. V lost 0 bases, J lost 2 bases, and 2 bases stayed unmatched. In germline, CDR1 is SGDLS, CDR2 YYNGEE. This CDR3 is 14 amino acids long.